This T cell receptor (beta chain) was retrieved from a study of T cells in women clearing cervical HPV infection. Using immunoSEQ multiplex PCR, the repertoire was profiled, and TCRdb retains in-frame clones only, with some absent. Its table lists about 35,000 clones. This CDR3 comprises 19 residues. Trimming took 3 bases from V and 4 from J; bases not matched to a gene: 17. The germline V gene encodes CDR1 MDHEN and CDR2 SYDVKM. As concerns this clone: The sequenced fragment ends 3 residues before the CDR3 boundary, so the rest is inferred from the germline J gene.

This chain uses TRBV28 with TRBJ2-5, with 10 bases lining up with TRBD2. This clonotype originated in a woman aged 18-70 years with a cervical HPV16 infection that either progressed to CIN3+ or cleared (not recorded which). Sequenced input: blood buffy coat. The CDR3 protein is CASSFFQAQTSGKGETQYF. The CDR3 DNA, read in part, is TGTGCCAGCAGTTTCTTCCAAGCTCAAACTAGCGGGAAGGGAGAGACC. Based on the CDR3 plus reference TRBV28 and TRBJ2-5, the full variable domain is DVKVTQSSRYLVKRTGEKVFLECVQDMDHENMFWYRQDPGLGLRLIYFSYDVKMKEKGDIPEGYSVSREKKERFSLILESASTNQTSMYLCASSFFQAQTSGKGETQYFGPGTRLLVL.